Listed below are T cell receptor beta chains from one sample, sequenced in a study of identifying expanded T cells in peripheral blood. The protocol was immunoSEQ multiplex PCR, while the TCRdb copy is restricted to in-frame clones and leaves out a portion. There are about 84,000 clones in the sample; 86% occur only once, and around 6% lies in the top ten. Sequenced input: blood. Source of these receptors: a person between 18 and 70 years old in good health. The CDR3 runs from the conserved cysteine through the conserved F or W. A D gene is named only where the DNA matches it firmly. Only part of the rows carry a size: once, few, many, or a class if the clone is expanded.

V gene: TRBV29-1; clone size: NA; D gene: TRBD1; J gene: TRBJ1-5; CDR3 DNA: TGCAGCGTCGAAACCAGAACCGGGACAGGGGATAGCAATCAGCCCCAGCATTTT; CDR3 protein: CSVETRTGTGDSNQPQHF
V gene: TRBV27; clone size: NA; D gene: NA; J gene: TRBJ1-1; CDR3 DNA: TGTGCCAGCAGTTTACGCAGGGATACTGAAGCTTTCTTT; CDR3 protein: CASSLRRDTEAFF
V gene: TRBV2; clone size: NA; D gene: NA; J gene: TRBJ1-2; CDR3 DNA: TGTGCCAGCAGGTTAGAGGGTACAGTTGGCTACACCTTC; CDR3 protein: CASRLEGTVGYTF
V gene: TRBV7-8; clone size: NA; D gene: TRBD1; J gene: TRBJ1-5; CDR3 DNA: TGTGCCAGCAGCCCTACAGGGGACCAGCCCCAGCATTTT; CDR3 protein: CASSPTGDQPQHF
V gene: TRBV27; clone size: NA; D gene: TRBD1; J gene: TRBJ1-2; CDR3 DNA: TGTGCCAGCAGTTCGTACCCGGGACAGGGATTATATGGCTACACCTTC; CDR3 protein: CASSSYPGQGLYGYTF
V gene: TRBV27; clone size: NA; D gene: NA; J gene: TRBJ2-7; CDR3 DNA: TGTGCCAGCAGTTTAGGCAGCATGGCCTACGAGCAGTACTTC; CDR3 protein: CASSLGSMAYEQYF
V gene: TRBV5-1; clone size: NA; D gene: TRBD2; J gene: TRBJ2-5; CDR3 DNA: TGCGCCAGCAGCTTGGGGCGGGAGAGCAGCCAAGAGACCCAGTACTTC; CDR3 protein: CASSLGRESSQETQYF
V gene: TRBV4-3; clone size: NA; D gene: NA; J gene: TRBJ1-1; CDR3 DNA: TGCGCCAGCAGCCAAGAGGTGGGACCAGCTTTCTTT; CDR3 protein: CASSQEVGPAFF
V gene: TRBV6-6; clone size: once; D gene: NA; J gene: TRBJ2-7; CDR3 DNA: TGTGCCAGCAGTTGGAGCAGCTCCTACGAGCAGTACTTC; CDR3 protein: CASSWSSSYEQYF
V gene: TRBV7-9; clone size: NA; D gene: NA; J gene: TRBJ1-2; CDR3 DNA: TGTGCCAGCAGCTTAGGACGTCTAGTGGGGCAGGATGGCTACACCTTC; CDR3 protein: CASSLGRLVGQDGYTF
V gene: TRBV2; clone size: once; D gene: TRBD2; J gene: TRBJ2-5; CDR3 DNA: TGTGCCAGCAGTGACAGTGCTAGCGGGGGTTTACAGGAAGAGACCCAGTACTTC; CDR3 protein: CASSDSASGGLQEETQYF
V gene: TRBV11-3; clone size: NA; D gene: TRBD1; J gene: TRBJ2-7; CDR3 DNA: TGTGCCAGCAGGCAGGGGGCTGCCGGCTACGAGCAGTACTTC; CDR3 protein: CASRQGAAGYEQYF
V gene: TRBV10-2; clone size: NA; D gene: TRBD1; J gene: TRBJ1-3; CDR3 DNA: TGCGCCAGCAGTGACAGGGGGCCTGGAAACACCATATATTTT; CDR3 protein: CASSDRGPGNTIYF
V gene: TRBV2; clone size: NA; D gene: NA; J gene: TRBJ2-2; CDR3 DNA: TGTGCCAGCTGCAGGAATATATTTAACACCGGGGAGCTGTTTTTT; CDR3 protein: CASCRNIFNTGELFF
V gene: TRBV11-3; clone size: NA; D gene: NA; J gene: TRBJ1-2; CDR3 DNA: TGTGCCAGCAGCTTAAGTTATGGAGGCTACACCTTC; CDR3 protein: CASSLSYGGYTF
V gene: TRBV6-6; clone size: NA; D gene: NA; J gene: TRBJ1-3; CDR3 DNA: TGTGCCAGCAGTCAAGCCGGAAACACCATATATTTT; CDR3 protein: CASSQAGNTIYF
V gene: TRBV6-6; clone size: NA; D gene: NA; J gene: TRBJ1-1; CDR3 DNA: TGTGCCAGCGAGGAGGGGCGGCGCACTGAAGCTTTCTTT; CDR3 protein: CASEEGRRTEAFF
V gene: TRBV7-9; clone size: few; D gene: TRBD1; J gene: TRBJ2-1; CDR3 DNA: TGTGCCAGCAGCTTAGGACAGGGGAATGAGCAGTTCTTC; CDR3 protein: CASSLGQGNEQFF
V gene: TRBV25-1; clone size: NA; D gene: TRBD1; J gene: TRBJ2-3; CDR3 DNA: TGTGCCAGCAGTTCCGGGACAGGGGCCTCAACAGATACGCAGTATTTT; CDR3 protein: CASSSGTGASTDTQYF
V gene: TRBV14; clone size: NA; D gene: NA; J gene: TRBJ2-5; CDR3 DNA: TGTGCCAGCAGCCACCTCGTTCACCCCCGGGGGACCCAGTACTTC; CDR3 protein: CASSHLVHPRGTQYF
V gene: TRBV15; clone size: NA; D gene: NA; J gene: TRBJ2-1; CDR3 DNA: TGTGCCACCAGCAGCGACACACTGGGGGTCTACAATGAGCAGTTCTTC; CDR3 protein: CATSSDTLGVYNEQFF
V gene: TRBV2; clone size: NA; D gene: TRBD1; J gene: TRBJ1-4; CDR3 DNA: TGTGCCAGCTCTACAGGGGGCCAGAATGAAAAACTGTTTTTT; CDR3 protein: CASSTGGQNEKLFF
V gene: TRBV28; clone size: NA; D gene: NA; J gene: TRBJ1-2; CDR3 DNA: TGTGCCAGCAGAATTGGAGAGGGCTACACCTTC; CDR3 protein: CASRIGEGYTF
V gene: TRBV5-1; clone size: NA; D gene: NA; J gene: TRBJ2-3; CDR3 DNA: TGCGCCAGCAGCTGGGATGGGGTCACAGATACGCAGTATTTT; CDR3 protein: CASSWDGVTDTQYF
V gene: TRBV10-2; clone size: NA; D gene: NA; J gene: TRBJ2-5; CDR3 DNA: TGCGCCAGCAGTGGAGTCAGAAGAGGGGGAGAGACCCAGTACTTC; CDR3 protein: CASSGVRRGGETQYF
V gene: TRBV5-4; clone size: NA; D gene: NA; J gene: TRBJ2-1; CDR3 DNA: TGTGCCAGCAGCTTGGTTGGGGGTAGCTCCTACAATGAGCAGTTCTTC; CDR3 protein: CASSLVGGSSYNEQFF
V gene: TRBV5-1; clone size: NA; D gene: NA; J gene: TRBJ1-2; CDR3 DNA: TGCGCTTCAGGGCAGGGGAGCGTGGACTATGGCTACACCTTC; CDR3 protein: CASGQGSVDYGYTF
V gene: TRBV5-6; clone size: few; D gene: TRBD1; J gene: TRBJ1-1; CDR3 DNA: TGTGCCAGCAGCTGGGACAGGGAGTTGAACACTGAAGCTTTCTTT; CDR3 protein: CASSWDRELNTEAFF
V gene: TRBV13; clone size: NA; D gene: NA; J gene: TRBJ2-5; CDR3 DNA: TGTGCCAGCAGCCCAACCGGGACGGGTGGCAGGGGCCAGTACTTC; CDR3 protein: CASSPTGTGGRGQYF
V gene: TRBV7-8; clone size: NA; D gene: NA; J gene: TRBJ2-3; CDR3 DNA: TGTGCCAGCAGCTTTCAGGCAGATACGCAGTATTTT; CDR3 protein: CASSFQADTQYF
V gene: TRBV2; clone size: once; D gene: TRBD1; J gene: TRBJ1-2; CDR3 DNA: TGTGCCAGCAGAGGACAGGGATTAGGTGGCTACACCTTC; CDR3 protein: CASRGQGLGGYTF
V gene: TRBV28; clone size: NA; D gene: NA; J gene: TRBJ1-2; CDR3 DNA: TGTGCCAGCAGTTTACCCAGGAACGATGGCTACACCTTC; CDR3 protein: CASSLPRNDGYTF
V gene: TRBV19; clone size: NA; D gene: TRBD1; J gene: TRBJ1-2; CDR3 DNA: TGTGCCAGTTCGGGACAGCCTATTAACTATGGCTACACCTTC; CDR3 protein: CASSGQPINYGYTF
V gene: TRBV28; clone size: NA; D gene: NA; J gene: TRBJ1-2; CDR3 DNA: TGTGCCAGCAGGAACTTCGGACTTAACTATGGCTACACCTTC; CDR3 protein: CASRNFGLNYGYTF
V gene: TRBV5-1; clone size: NA; D gene: NA; J gene: TRBJ1-2; CDR3 DNA: TGCGCCAGCACCGACCCCCCCCAGGGCGGCTACACCTTC; CDR3 protein: CASTDPPQGGYTF
V gene: TRBV2; clone size: NA; D gene: TRBD1; J gene: TRBJ2-1; CDR3 DNA: TGTGCCAGCCTGAGACAGGGGTCCAATGAGCAGTTCTTC; CDR3 protein: CASLRQGSNEQFF
V gene: TRBV30; clone size: NA; D gene: TRBD1; J gene: TRBJ1-1; CDR3 DNA: TGTGCCTGTCAACTACAGGGGGGCACTGAAGCTTTCTTT; CDR3 protein: CACQLQGGTEAFF
V gene: TRBV7-9; clone size: NA; D gene: NA; J gene: TRBJ1-2; CDR3 DNA: TGTGCCAGCAGTCGGGACGGGAACTATGGCTACACCTTC; CDR3 protein: CASSRDGNYGYTF
V gene: TRBV5-5; clone size: NA; D gene: TRBD1; J gene: TRBJ2-7; CDR3 DNA: TGTGCCAGCAGCCTGAGACAGGGGACCTACGAGCAGTACTTC; CDR3 protein: CASSLRQGTYEQYF
V gene: TRBV6-4; clone size: NA; D gene: NA; J gene: TRBJ2-2; CDR3 DNA: TGTGCCAGCAGTGACTCGACAAACACCGGGGAGCTGTTTTTT; CDR3 protein: CASSDSTNTGELFF
V gene: TRBV29-1; clone size: NA; D gene: TRBD1; J gene: TRBJ2-3; CDR3 DNA: TGCAGCGTTGAAGACATATCCCCCGGACAGGGGGCGCGGTATACGCAGTATTTT; CDR3 protein: CSVEDISPGQGARYTQYF
V gene: TRBV29-1; clone size: NA; D gene: NA; J gene: TRBJ1-2; CDR3 DNA: TGCAGCGTTGAGTCGACAGGAAAAAACTATGGCTACACCTTC; CDR3 protein: CSVESTGKNYGYTF
V gene: TRBV7-2; clone size: NA; D gene: NA; J gene: TRBJ2-2; CDR3 DNA: TGTGCCAGCACCCCAAAGAACACCGGGGAGCTGTTTTTT; CDR3 protein: CASTPKNTGELFF
V gene: TRBV2; clone size: NA; D gene: TRBD1; J gene: TRBJ2-1; CDR3 DNA: TGTGCCAGCAGTTTCCTGGACAGGGGGACCCCCAATGAGCAGTTCTTC; CDR3 protein: CASSFLDRGTPNEQFF
V gene: TRBV11-3; clone size: once; D gene: NA; J gene: TRBJ2-2; CDR3 DNA: TGTGCCAGCAGCTTAGTGTTGGGAGACACCGGGGAGCTGTTTTTT; CDR3 protein: CASSLVLGDTGELFF
V gene: TRBV13; clone size: NA; D gene: NA; J gene: TRBJ1-4; CDR3 DNA: TGTGCCAGCAGCGGGGACGCTAATGAAAAACTGTTTTTT; CDR3 protein: CASSGDANEKLFF